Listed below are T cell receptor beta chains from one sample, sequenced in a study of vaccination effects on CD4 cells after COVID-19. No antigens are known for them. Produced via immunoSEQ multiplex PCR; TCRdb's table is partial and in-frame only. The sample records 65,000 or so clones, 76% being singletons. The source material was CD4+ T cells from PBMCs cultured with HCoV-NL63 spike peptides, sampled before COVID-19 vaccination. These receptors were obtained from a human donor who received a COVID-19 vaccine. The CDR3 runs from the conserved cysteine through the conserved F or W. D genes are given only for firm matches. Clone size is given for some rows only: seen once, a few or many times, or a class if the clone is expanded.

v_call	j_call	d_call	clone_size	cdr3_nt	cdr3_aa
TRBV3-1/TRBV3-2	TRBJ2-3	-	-	TGTGCCAGCAGCCAAGCAGATACGCAGTATTTT	CASSQADTQYF
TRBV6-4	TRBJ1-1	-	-	TGTGCCAGCAGTGTCGACAGGAACACTGAAGCTTTCTTT	CASSVDRNTEAFF
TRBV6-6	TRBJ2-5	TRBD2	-	TGTGCCAGCAGTTACGGGGGGGTCAGACAAGAGACCCAGTACTTC	CASSYGGVRQETQYF
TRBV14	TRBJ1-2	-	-	TGTGCCAGCAGCCAAGACAGGTACTATGGCTACACCTTC	CASSQDRYYGYTF
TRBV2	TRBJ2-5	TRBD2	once	TGTGCCAGCACCCGGTGGGGGGGTATAGGGGAGACCCAGTACTTC	CASTRWGGIGETQYF
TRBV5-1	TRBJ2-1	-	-	TGCGCCAGCAGCTTATATGACAGCCCACTGTCGGAAAGGAGCTCCTACAATGAGCAGTTCTTC	CASSLYDSPLSERSSYNEQFF
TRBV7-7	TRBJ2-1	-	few	TGTGCCAGCAGCTTGGGCCTGGACCCCTGGAATGAGCAGTTCTTC	CASSLGLDPWNEQFF
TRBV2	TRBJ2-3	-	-	TGTGCCAGCAGTCCCCTCGGAATGGTCCCAGATACGCAGTATTTT	CASSPLGMVPDTQYF
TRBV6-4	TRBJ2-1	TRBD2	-	TGTGCCAGCAGTGACTCGGATGGGCGGGGGGACAATGAGCAGTTCTTC	CASSDSDGRGDNEQFF
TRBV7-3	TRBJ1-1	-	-	TGTGCCAGCAGCTTCGATCGGGGGACTGAAGCTTTCTTT	CASSFDRGTEAFF
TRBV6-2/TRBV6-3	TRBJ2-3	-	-	TGTGCCAGCAGTTACCCGGACAGCACAGATACGCAGTATTTT	CASSYPDSTDTQYF
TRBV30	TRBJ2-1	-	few	TGTGCCTGGAGTCCCCGGGTTAGGGGGGGGTGGTTCGACAATGAGCAGTTCTTC	CAWSPRVRGGWFDNEQFF
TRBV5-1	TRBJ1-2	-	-	TGCGCCAGCAGCCCGGCGTGGGACTTCTATGGCTACACCTTC	CASSPAWDFYGYTF
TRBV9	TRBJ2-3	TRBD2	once	TGTGCCAGCAGCGTAGATGAACTAGCGGGGGGCCAATATAGCACAGATACGCAGTATTTT	CASSVDELAGGQYSTDTQYF
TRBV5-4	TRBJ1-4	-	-	TGTGCCAGCAGCTCATCAGGGTCCACTAATGAAAAACTGTTTTTT	CASSSSGSTNEKLFF
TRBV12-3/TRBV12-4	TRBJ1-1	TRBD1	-	TGTGCCAGCAGCCCCGGGACAGGGGGCTTCGCTTTCTTT	CASSPGTGGFAFF
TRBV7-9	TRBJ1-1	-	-	TGTGCCAGCAGCTTAACGGCAGGGAACACTGAAGCTTTCTTT	CASSLTAGNTEAFF
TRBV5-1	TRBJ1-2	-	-	TGCGCCAGCAGCTTGGCGCAAAATAACTATGGCTACACCTTC	CASSLAQNNYGYTF
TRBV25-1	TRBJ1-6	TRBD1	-	TGTGCCAGCAGTGGGACAGGGGCTAATTCACCCCTCCACTTT	CASSGTGANSPLHF
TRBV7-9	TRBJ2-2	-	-	TGTGCCAGCAGCCCGGGGACGGCGAACACCGGGGAGCTGTTTTTT	CASSPGTANTGELFF
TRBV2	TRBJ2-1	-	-	TGTGCCAGCAGTAGCACCGGGGGGCCCTCCTACAATGAGCAGTTCTTC	CASSSTGGPSYNEQFF
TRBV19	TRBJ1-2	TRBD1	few	TGTGCCAGTTCCTTACGTTTACAGGGGATGTATGGCTACACCTTC	CASSLRLQGMYGYTF
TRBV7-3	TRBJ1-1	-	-	TGTGCCAGCAGCTTAGACGGACGTAGGGCTGAAGCTTTCTTT	CASSLDGRRAEAFF
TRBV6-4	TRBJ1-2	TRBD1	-	TGTGCCAGCAGTGACTCTTGGCAGGGGGCTTCTGGCTACACCTTC	CASSDSWQGASGYTF
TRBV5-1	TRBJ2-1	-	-	TGCGCCAGCAGCTTGGGACTAGGAAATGAGCAGTTCTTC	CASSLGLGNEQFF
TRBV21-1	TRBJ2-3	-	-	TGTGCCAGCAGCAGAAAGGGAATGGGGACAGATACGCAGTATTTT	CASSRKGMGTDTQYF